The 16 T cell receptor beta chains given below trace back to one sample, sequenced in a study of cytomegalovirus exposure and HLA in healthy donors. PCR used 60 Vbeta primers and 13 Jbeta primers. Sequencing used immunoSEQ multiplex PCR; TCRdb keeps in-frame clones, though not all of them. The sample holds about 130,000 clones, around 77% seen once. Sequenced sample: PBMCs. The receptors shown here come from a woman aged 50 to 60 in good health and CMV-seronegative.

V is TRBV19 and J is TRBJ1-1, with a tentative D call TRBD1 (6 bases). CDR1 and CDR2 (germline): LNHDA, SQIVND (reference sequence). This CDR3 has 17 amino acids. V lost 5 bases and J 1 base, leaving 20 bases between the germline ends. Here the CDR3 DNA reads TGTGCCAGTAGTCCGACCCCGCTGATAGGGGGGAACACTGAAGCTTTCTTT. This gives the protein CASSPTPLIGGNTEAFF.

This chain connects TRBV9 to TRBJ2-3, with 8 bases fitting TRBD2. This CDR3 comprises 15 residues. The V and J ends lost 4 bases and 1 base, in that order; junction bases with no gene match: 5. CDR1 is SGDLS, CDR2 YYNGEE, per germline. CDR3 DNA sequence: TGTGCCAGCAGCCCCATGACTAGCGGCACAGATACGCAGTATTTT. The encoded protein is CASSPMTSGTDTQYF.

This clone was seen once. The CDR3 DNA is TGTGCCAGCAGTTCTACCTCATTACCCTCTGGGGCCAACGTCCTGACTTTC. Its translation: CASSSTSLPSGANVLTF. J is TRBJ2-6 and V is TRBV28; D gene ambiguous. Germline V lookup: CDR1 MDHEN, CDR2 SYDVKM. Trimming pared 4 bases from V and 0 bases from J, leaving 13 bases between. The CDR3 is 17 amino acids.

This clone occurred a few times. This rearrangement joins TRBV18 to TRBJ1-5; TRBD1 agrees at 8 bases. From germline, CDR1 is KGHSH and CDR2 LQKENI. The CDR3 covers 13 residues. The ends lost 2 bases at V and 13 bases at J; junction bases unmatched: 7. CDR3 DNA: TGTGCCAGCTCACCAAAAAAGGGACAGGCGCAGCATTTT. Protein: CASSPKKGQAQHF. The variable domain in full, completed from reference TRBV18 and TRBJ1-5, reads NAGVMQNPRHLVRRRGQEARLRCSPMKGHSHVYWYRQLPEEGLKFMVYLQKENIIDESGMPKERFSAEFPKEGPSILRIQQVVRGDSAAYFCASSPKKGQAQHFGDGTRLSIL.

The chain is built from TRBV6-1 and TRBJ2-1; TRBD2 aligns across 8 bases. V dropped 9 bases and J dropped 6; count of bases not matched to a gene: 7. This CDR3 has 13 residues. Germline V gene data show CDR1 as MNHNS and CDR2 as SASEGT. CDR3 nucleotides: TGTGCCAGTCAGATTAGCGGGACCAATGAGCAGTTCTTC. Amino acid sequence: CASQISGTNEQFF.

The chain carries TRBV4-1 and TRBJ2-3, with TRBD2 matching over 11 bases. This CDR3 comprises 18 residues. The ends lost 0 bases at V and 2 bases at J; junction bases unmatched: 7. In germline, CDR1 is MGHRA, CDR2 YSYEKL. Here the CDR3 reads CASSQDGTSGAYTDTQYF. The CDR3 region has the DNA TGCGCCAGCAGCCAAGATGGGACTAGCGGAGCTTACACAGATACGCAGTATTTT.

This clone appeared a single time. The V call is TRBV30, the J call TRBJ1-3, with 9 bases aligning to TRBD1. Germline V gene data show CDR1 as GTSNPN and CDR2 as SVGIG (reference sequence). Germline trimming cut 3 bases from V and 2 bases from J; bases unmatched to any gene: 5. This CDR3 has 15 residues. CDR3 sequence reads: CAWSGQGYPGNTIYF. The CDR3 DNA reads as TGTGCCTGGAGCGGACAGGGGTACCCTGGAAACACCATATATTTT. The full variable domain, rest sourced from reference TRBV30 and TRBJ1-3, is SQTIHQWPATLVQPVGSPLSLECTVEGTSNPNLYWYRQAAGRGLQLLFYSVGIGQISSEVPQNLSASRPQDRQFILSSKKLLLSDSGFYLCAWSGQGYPGNTIYFGEGSWLTVV.

The chain recombines TRBV25-1 with TRBJ2-7, with TRBD1 as a possible D gene (6 bases). The CDR3 length is 12 residues. V was trimmed by 5 bases and J by 5 bases, leaving 10 bases between them. Germline CDR1 reads MGHDK; CDR2 reads SYGVNS. In DNA form, the CDR3 reads TGTGCCAGCAGTCCAGGGGACCACGAGCAGTACTTC. Translation gives CASSPGDHEQYF.

The rearrangement joins TRBV28 to TRBJ1-5; TRBD1 is a possible D gene (5 bases). With 6 bases removed from V and 2 bases from J, the gap between germline ends came to 14 bases. The CDR3 has 15 amino acids. From germline, CDR1 is MDHEN and CDR2 SYDVKM. The CDR3 protein is CASRAPGGGNQPQHF. In DNA, the CDR3 is TGTGCCAGCAGAGCCCCCGGAGGGGGCAATCAGCCCCAGCATTTT.

CDR3: CAWGAGHENEQFF. CDR3 bases: TGTGCCTGGGGAGCGGGTCATGAGAATGAGCAGTTCTTC. The V and J genes are TRBV30 and TRBJ2-1; possibly TRBD2 for D (6 bases). Trimming removed 5 bases from V and 7 bases from J, with 15 bases in between. This CDR3 comprises 13 residues. Germline V gives CDR1 GTSNPN, CDR2 SVGIG (reference sequence). Combining the CDR3 with reference TRBV30 and TRBJ2-1 gives the whole variable domain SQTIHQWPATLVQPVGSPLSLECTVEGTSNPNLYWYRQAAGRGLQLLFYSVGIGQISSEVPQNLSASRPQDRQFILSSKKLLLSDSGFYLCAWGAGHENEQFFGPGTRLTVL.

Concerning this clone: Other DNA sequences from this sample encode an identical CDR3 as well. The CDR3 sequence: CASSIGATNEKLFF. Written as DNA, the CDR3 is TGTGCCAGTAGTATTGGGGCGACTAATGAAAAACTGTTTTTT. V usage is TRBV19 and J usage is TRBJ1-4; D is possibly TRBD1 (5 bases). Between the trimmed V and J ends, which lost 3 bases and 2 bases, there was a span of 7 bases. Germline CDR1 is LNHDA and CDR2 is SQIVND (reference sequence). The CDR3 runs to 14 residues.

CDR3 protein: CASSLAHGGGDQPQHF. As DNA, the CDR3 is TGTGCCAGCAGCTTAGCGCACGGGGGGGGCGATCAGCCCCAGCATTTT. The rearrangement uses TRBV7-9 and TRBJ1-5; a weak D match, TRBD1 (6 bases). CDR3 length: 16 residues. Per germline, CDR1 SEHNR and CDR2 FQNEAQ (reference sequence). V was clipped by 0 bases and J by 5 bases, with 14 bases between them.

The chain recombines TRBV20-1 with TRBJ2-1, with D perhaps TRBD1 (5 bases). This CDR3 comprises 11 residues. The V gene lost 3 bases and the J gene lost 8 bases, with 8 bases spanning the gap. Germline V CDR1 and CDR2: DFQATT, SNEGSKA (reference sequence). The DNA for the CDR3 is TGCAGTGCTAGGGGGCCGTATGAGCAGTTCTTC. Translating gives CSARGPYEQFF.

This chain connects TRBV29-1 to TRBJ2-7, with D possibly matching TRBD2 (7 bases). Germline V gene lookup returns CDR1 SQVTM and CDR2 ANQGSEA. CDR3 length: 13 amino acids. The germline V and J ends were trimmed by 5 bases and 5 bases, with 16 bases remaining between them. This CDR3 is CSVRDGGGHEQYF. In DNA, the CDR3 is TGCAGCGTTCGCGATGGGGGGGGCCACGAGCAGTACTTC.

This clone was found a few times. DNA for the CDR3: TGTGCCAGCAGCTCAAATAGCGGGAGGGCCTCCTACGAGCAGTACTTC. This sequence encodes CASSSNSGRASYEQYF. This chain links TRBV7-6 with TRBJ2-5, with 11 bases matching TRBD2. The J call may be in error: the DNA end matches TRBJ2-7 better. Germline lookup yields CDR1 SGHVS and CDR2 FNYEAQ. The CDR3 is 16 amino acids.

V and J are TRBV19 and TRBJ1-1; weak D call: TRBD1 (5 bases). The germline CDR1 and CDR2 sequences are LNHDA and SQIVND (reference sequence). CDR3 length: 14 residues. The V end lost 6 bases, the J end lost 6 bases, and 17 bases lay between the germline ends. CDR3 sequence reads: CASSPTVHVPEAFF. The DNA for the CDR3 is TGTGCCAGTAGCCCGACAGTACATGTGCCTGAAGCTTTCTTT.